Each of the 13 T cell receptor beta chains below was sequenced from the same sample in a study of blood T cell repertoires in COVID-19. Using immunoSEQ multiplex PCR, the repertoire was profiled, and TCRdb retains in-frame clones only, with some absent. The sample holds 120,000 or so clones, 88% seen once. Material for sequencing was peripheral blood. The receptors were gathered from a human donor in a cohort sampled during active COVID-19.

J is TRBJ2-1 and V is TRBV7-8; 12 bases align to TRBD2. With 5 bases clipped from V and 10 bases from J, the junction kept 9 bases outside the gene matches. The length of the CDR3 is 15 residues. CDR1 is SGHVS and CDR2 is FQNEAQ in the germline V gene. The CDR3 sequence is CASSLLAGGPREQFF. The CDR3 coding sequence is TGTGCCAGCAGCCTGCTAGCGGGGGGGCCAAGAGAGCAGTTCTTC.

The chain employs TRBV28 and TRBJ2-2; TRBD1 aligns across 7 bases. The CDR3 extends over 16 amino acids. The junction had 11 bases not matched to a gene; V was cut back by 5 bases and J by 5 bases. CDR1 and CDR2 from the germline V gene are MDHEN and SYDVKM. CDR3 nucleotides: TGTGCCAGCAGTCCCCTAGGGGACAGAGTAACCGGGGAGCTGTTTTTT. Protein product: CASSPLGDRVTGELFF.

In DNA, the CDR3 is TGTGCCACCAGTGAATCAGGAAACTATGGCTACACCTTC. Encoded protein: CATSESGNYGYTF. The chain uses TRBV24-1 and TRBJ1-2; D remains ambiguous. CDR1 KGHDR and CDR2 SFDVKD come from the germline V gene. The V gene lost 4 bases and the J gene lost 2 bases, with 7 bases spanning the gap. This CDR3 has 13 residues.

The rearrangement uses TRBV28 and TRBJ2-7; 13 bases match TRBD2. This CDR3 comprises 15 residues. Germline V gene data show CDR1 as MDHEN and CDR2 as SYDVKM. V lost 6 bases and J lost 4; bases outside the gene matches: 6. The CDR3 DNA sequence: TGTGCCAGCAGCCCCGGACTAGCGGGAGTATACGAGCAGTACTTC. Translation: CASSPGLAGVYEQYF.

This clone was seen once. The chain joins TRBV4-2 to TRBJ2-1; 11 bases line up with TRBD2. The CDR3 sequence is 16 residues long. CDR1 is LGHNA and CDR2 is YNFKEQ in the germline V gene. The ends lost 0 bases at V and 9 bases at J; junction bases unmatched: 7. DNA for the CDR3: TGTGCCAGCAGCCAAGATCCGACTAGCGGGGAGTTTGAGCAGTTCTTC. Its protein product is CASSQDPTSGEFEQFF.

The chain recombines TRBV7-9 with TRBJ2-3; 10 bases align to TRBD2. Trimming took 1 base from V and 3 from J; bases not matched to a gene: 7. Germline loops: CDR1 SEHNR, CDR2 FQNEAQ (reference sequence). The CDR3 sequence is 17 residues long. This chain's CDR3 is CASSLVVAGGKTDTQYF. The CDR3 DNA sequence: TGTGCCAGCAGCTTAGTCGTAGCGGGGGGCAAAACAGATACGCAGTATTTT.

DNA of the CDR3: TGCGCCAGCAGCTTCGCACAGGGGGCCGGGGAGCTGTTTTTT. Protein sequence: CASSFAQGAGELFF. The genes are TRBV5-1 and TRBJ2-2, with 8 positions matching TRBD1. V lost 2 bases, J lost 6 bases, and 3 bases stayed unmatched. The germline V gene has CDR1 SGHRS and CDR2 YFSETQ. The CDR3 consists of 14 residues. The full variable domain, in which reference TRBV5-1 and TRBJ2-2 provide the parts outside the CDR3, is KAGVTQTPRYLIKTRGQQVTLSCSPISGHRSVSWYQQTPGQGLQFLFEYFSETQRNKGNFPGRFSGRQFSNSRSEMNVSTLELGDSALYLCASSFAQGAGELFFGEGSRLTVL.

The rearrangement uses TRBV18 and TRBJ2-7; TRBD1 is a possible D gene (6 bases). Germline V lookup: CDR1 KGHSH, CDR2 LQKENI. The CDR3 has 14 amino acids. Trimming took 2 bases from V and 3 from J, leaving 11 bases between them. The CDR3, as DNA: TGTGCCAGCTCACCATCCTCAGGGGACTACGAGCAGTACTTC. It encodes CASSPSSGDYEQYF. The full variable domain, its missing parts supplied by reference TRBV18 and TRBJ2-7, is NAGVMQNPRHLVRRRGQEARLRCSPMKGHSHVYWYRQLPEEGLKFMVYLQKENIIDESGMPKERFSAEFPKEGPSILRIQQVVRGDSAAYFCASSPSSGDYEQYFGPGTRLTVT.

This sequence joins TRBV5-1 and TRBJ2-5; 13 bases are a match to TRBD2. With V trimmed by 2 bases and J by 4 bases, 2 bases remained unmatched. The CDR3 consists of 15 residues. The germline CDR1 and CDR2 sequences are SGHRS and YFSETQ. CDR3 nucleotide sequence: TGCGCCAGCAGCTTACTAGCGGGGGGGTCAGAGACCCAGTACTTC. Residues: CASSLLAGGSETQYF.

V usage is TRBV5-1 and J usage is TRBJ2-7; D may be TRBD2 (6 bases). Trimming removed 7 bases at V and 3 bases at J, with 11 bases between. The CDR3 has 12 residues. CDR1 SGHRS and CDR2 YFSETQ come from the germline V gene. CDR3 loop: CASRGLGYEQYF. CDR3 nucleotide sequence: TGCGCCAGCCGGGGGTTGGGCTACGAGCAGTACTTC. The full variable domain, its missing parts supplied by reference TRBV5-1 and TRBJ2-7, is KAGVTQTPRYLIKTRGQQVTLSCSPISGHRSVSWYQQTPGQGLQFLFEYFSETQRNKGNFPGRFSGRQFSNSRSEMNVSTLELGDSALYLCASRGLGYEQYFGPGTRLTVT.

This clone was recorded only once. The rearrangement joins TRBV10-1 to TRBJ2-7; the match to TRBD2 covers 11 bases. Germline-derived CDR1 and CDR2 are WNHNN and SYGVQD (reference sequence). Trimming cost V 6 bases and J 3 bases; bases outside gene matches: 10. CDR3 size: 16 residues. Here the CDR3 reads CASREVGLAGGYEQYF. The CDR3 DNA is TGCGCCAGCAGGGAAGTTGGGCTAGCGGGGGGCTACGAGCAGTACTTC.

CDR3: CAISESAAGARGWNIQYF. The CDR3 DNA reads TGTGCCATCAGTGAGTCGGCAGCGGGAGCCCGAGGGTGGAACATTCAGTACTTC. J is TRBJ2-4 and V is TRBV10-3, with 8 positions matching TRBD2. This CDR3 comprises 18 residues. Germline assignment: CDR1 ENHRY and CDR2 SYGVKD. Trimming cost V 0 bases and J 7 bases; bases outside gene matches: 14.

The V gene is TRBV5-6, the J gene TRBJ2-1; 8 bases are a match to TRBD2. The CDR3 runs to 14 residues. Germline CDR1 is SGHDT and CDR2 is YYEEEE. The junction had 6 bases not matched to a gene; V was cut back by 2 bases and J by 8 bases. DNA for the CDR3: TGTGCCAGCAGCTTTGAACTAGCGGTTTATGAGCAGTTCTTC. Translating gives CASSFELAVYEQFF.